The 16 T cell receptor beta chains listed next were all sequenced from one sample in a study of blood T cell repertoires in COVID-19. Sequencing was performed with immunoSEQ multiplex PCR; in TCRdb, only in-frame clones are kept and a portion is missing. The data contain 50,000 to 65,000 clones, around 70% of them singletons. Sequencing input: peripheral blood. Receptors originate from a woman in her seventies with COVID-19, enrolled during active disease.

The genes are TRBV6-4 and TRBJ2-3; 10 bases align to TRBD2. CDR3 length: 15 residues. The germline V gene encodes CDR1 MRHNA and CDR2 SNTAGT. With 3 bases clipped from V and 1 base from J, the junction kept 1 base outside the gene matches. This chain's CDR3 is CASSESGGGTDTQYF. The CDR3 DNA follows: TGTGCCAGCAGTGAGAGCGGGGGGGGCACAGATACGCAGTATTTT.

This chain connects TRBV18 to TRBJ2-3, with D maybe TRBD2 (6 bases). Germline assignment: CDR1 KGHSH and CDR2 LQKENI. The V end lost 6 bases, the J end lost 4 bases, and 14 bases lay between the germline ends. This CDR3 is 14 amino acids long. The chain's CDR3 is CASSPRRGPDTQYF. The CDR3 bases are TGTGCCAGCTCCCCCAGGCGGGGCCCAGATACGCAGTATTTT. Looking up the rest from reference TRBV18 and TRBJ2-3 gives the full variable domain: NAGVMQNPRHLVRRRGQEARLRCSPMKGHSHVYWYRQLPEEGLKFMVYLQKENIIDESGMPKERFSAEFPKEGPSILRIQQVVRGDSAAYFCASSPRRGPDTQYFGPGTRLTVL.

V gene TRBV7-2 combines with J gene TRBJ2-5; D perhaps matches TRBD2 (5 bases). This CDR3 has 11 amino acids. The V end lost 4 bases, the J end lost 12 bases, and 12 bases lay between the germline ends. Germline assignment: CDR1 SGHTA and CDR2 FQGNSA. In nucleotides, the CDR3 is TGTGCCAGCAGCTCCGACTACGGGGAGTACTTC. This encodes CASSSDYGEYF.

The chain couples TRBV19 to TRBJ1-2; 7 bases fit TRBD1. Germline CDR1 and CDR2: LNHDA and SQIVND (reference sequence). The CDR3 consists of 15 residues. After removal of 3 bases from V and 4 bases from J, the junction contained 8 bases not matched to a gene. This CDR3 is CASSIPGQPAYGYTF. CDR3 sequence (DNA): TGTGCCAGTAGTATTCCGGGACAGCCGGCCTATGGCTACACCTTC. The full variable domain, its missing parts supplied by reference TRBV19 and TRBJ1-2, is DGGITQSPKYLFRKEGQNVTLSCEQNLNHDAMYWYRQDPGQGLRLIYYSQIVNDFQKGDIAEGYSVSREKKESFPLTVTSAQKNPTAFYLCASSIPGQPAYGYTFGSGTRLTVV.

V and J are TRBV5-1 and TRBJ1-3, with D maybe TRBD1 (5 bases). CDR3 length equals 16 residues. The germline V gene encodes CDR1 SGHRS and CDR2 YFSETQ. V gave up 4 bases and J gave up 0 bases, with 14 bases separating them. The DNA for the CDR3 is TGCGCCAGCAGCCCAGGAGGGGTCAACTCTGGAAACACCATATATTTT. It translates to CASSPGGVNSGNTIYF. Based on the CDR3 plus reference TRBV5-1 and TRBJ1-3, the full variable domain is KAGVTQTPRYLIKTRGQQVTLSCSPISGHRSVSWYQQTPGQGLQFLFEYFSETQRNKGNFPGRFSGRQFSNSRSEMNVSTLELGDSALYLCASSPGGVNSGNTIYFGEGSWLTVV.

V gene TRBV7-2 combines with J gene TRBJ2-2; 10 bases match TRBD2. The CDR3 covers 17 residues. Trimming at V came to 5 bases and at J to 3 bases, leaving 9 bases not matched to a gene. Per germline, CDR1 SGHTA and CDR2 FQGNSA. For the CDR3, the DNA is TGTGCCAGCAGCCCTCTAGCGGGAGTTTGGGACACCGGGGAGCTGTTTTTT. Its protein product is CASSPLAGVWDTGELFF.

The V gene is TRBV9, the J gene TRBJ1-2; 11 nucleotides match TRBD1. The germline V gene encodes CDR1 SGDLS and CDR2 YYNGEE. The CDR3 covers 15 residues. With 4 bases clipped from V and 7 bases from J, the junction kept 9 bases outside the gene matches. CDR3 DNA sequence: TGTGCCAGCAGCTTCGGACAGGGGGCTGTCTCTGGCTACACCTTC. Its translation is CASSFGQGAVSGYTF.

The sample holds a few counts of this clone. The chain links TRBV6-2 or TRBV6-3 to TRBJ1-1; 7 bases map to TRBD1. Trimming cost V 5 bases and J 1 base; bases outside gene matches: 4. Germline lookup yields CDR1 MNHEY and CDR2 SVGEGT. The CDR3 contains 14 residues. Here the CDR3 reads CASSRDSWNTEAFF. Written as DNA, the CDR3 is TGTGCCAGCAGTCGGGACAGTTGGAACACTGAAGCTTTCTTT.

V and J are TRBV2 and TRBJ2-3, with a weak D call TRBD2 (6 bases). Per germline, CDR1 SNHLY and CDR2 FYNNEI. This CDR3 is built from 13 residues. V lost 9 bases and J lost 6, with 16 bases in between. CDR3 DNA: TGTGCCAGTGGAGGGATGGAAGGGGATACGCAGTATTTT. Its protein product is CASGGMEGDTQYF.

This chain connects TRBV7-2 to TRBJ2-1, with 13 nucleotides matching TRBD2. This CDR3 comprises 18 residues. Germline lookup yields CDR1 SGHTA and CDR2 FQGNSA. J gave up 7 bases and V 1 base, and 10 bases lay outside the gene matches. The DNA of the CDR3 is TGTGCCAGCAGCTTAGTACTAGCGGGAGGGGGAAGTGGGAATGAGCAGTTCTTC. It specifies CASSLVLAGGGSGNEQFF.

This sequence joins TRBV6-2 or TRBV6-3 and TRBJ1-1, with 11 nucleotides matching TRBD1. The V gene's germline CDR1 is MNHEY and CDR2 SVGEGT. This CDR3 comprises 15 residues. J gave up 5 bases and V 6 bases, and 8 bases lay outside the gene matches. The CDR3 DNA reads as TGTGCCAGCAGCCTCCCCGGACAGGGGGCTACTGAAGCTTTCTTT. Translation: CASSLPGQGATEAFF.

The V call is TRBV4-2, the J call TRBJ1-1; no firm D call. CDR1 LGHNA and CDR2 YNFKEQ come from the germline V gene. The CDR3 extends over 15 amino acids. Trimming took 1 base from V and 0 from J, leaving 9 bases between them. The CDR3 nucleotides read TGTGCCAGCAGCCAAGCCACTGGTATGAACACTGAAGCTTTCTTT. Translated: CASSQATGMNTEAFF.

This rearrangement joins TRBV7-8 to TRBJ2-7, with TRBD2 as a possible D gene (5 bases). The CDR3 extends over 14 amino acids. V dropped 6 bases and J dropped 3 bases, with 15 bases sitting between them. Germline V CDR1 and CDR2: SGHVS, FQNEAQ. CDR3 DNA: TGTGCCAGCAGGCCCCCGGGAAATTACTACGAGCAGTACGTC. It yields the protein CASRPPGNYYEQYV.

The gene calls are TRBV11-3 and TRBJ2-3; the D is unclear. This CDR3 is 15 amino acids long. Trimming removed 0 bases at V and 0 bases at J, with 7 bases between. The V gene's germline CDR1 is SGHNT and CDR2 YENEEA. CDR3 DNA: TGTGCCAGCAGCTTAGATTCCGGGAGCACAGATACGCAGTATTTT. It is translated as CASSLDSGSTDTQYF.

Written as DNA, the CDR3 is TGCGCCAGCAGCTTCTCCCTGAACACTGAAGCTTTCTTT. It is translated as CASSFSLNTEAFF. V usage is TRBV5-1 and J usage is TRBJ1-1; unclear D gene. V lost 2 bases, J lost 0 bases, and 5 bases lay in between. The germline gives CDR1 SGHRS, CDR2 YFSETQ. The length of the CDR3 is 13 residues.

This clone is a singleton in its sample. CDR3 coding DNA: TGTGCCAGCAGTTACTCGGCGGGGGAATCTAGCCACGAGCAGTACTTC. It codes for CASSYSAGESSHEQYF. The V and J genes are TRBV6-2 or TRBV6-3 and TRBJ2-7; the match to TRBD2 covers 7 bases. The ends lost 0 bases at V and 5 bases at J; junction bases unmatched: 10. The CDR3 covers 16 residues. The germline V gene encodes CDR1 MNHEY and CDR2 SVGEGT.